This T cell receptor beta chain was profiled in a study of vaccination and CD4 T cells after COVID-19. Overall study context: Overlapping SARS-CoV-2, HCoV-NL63, HCoV-OC43 and HCoV-229E spike peptides were used to stimulate cells.

Trimming cost V 4 bases and J 2 bases; bases outside gene matches: 5. The germline gives CDR1 MNHEY, CDR2 SVGEGT. The length of the CDR3 is 16 residues. Treatment reported: approximately 9-day PBMC culture with coronavirus spike peptide pools or control peptides (ViraFEST assay). Concerning this clonotype: No antigen is known for it.

Sequencing of cultured CD4+ T cell DNA used the Oncomine TCR Beta short-read assay. From the PCR reads, TCRdb called clonotypes with MiXCR, one entry per CDR3 protein. The sample carries about 18,000 distinct CDR3 sequences, roughly 42% recorded once. The material sequenced was CD4+ T cells from blood, cultured in vitro, taken before SARS-CoV-2 vaccination. V and J are TRBV6-2 or TRBV6-3 and TRBJ2-3, with 11 bases fitting TRBD2. The TCR originated in a human donor who had recovered from COVID-19. CDR3 protein: CASSFTSGRNTDTQYF. The CDR3 DNA follows: TGTGCCAGCAGTTTCACTAGCGGGAGAAACACAGATACGCAGTATTTT.